This T cell receptor beta chain emerged from a study of cytomegalovirus exposure and HLA in healthy donors. In the study overall: Earlier results showed roughly 120 million unique TCR beta sequences derived from some 190 million T cells. A preliminary data release comprised roughly 80 million unique TCRs obtained from HLA-typed donors.

Study-level findings and limits: A later analysis linked a missense DCLRE1C variant to TCR beta V- and J-gene trimming.

V lost 5 bases, J lost 6 bases, and 5 bases stayed unmatched. The CDR3 spans 14 residues. Germline loops: CDR1 LNHDA, CDR2 SQIVND (reference sequence). Concerning this clone: What it recognizes is unknown.

PCR employed 60 Vbeta and 13 Jbeta primers. Original data processing: As a later analysis found, there were 70 million to 100 million unique TCR beta chains, of which roughly 11 million were shared. The method was immunoSEQ multiplex PCR; TCRdb's version includes in-frame clones alone and lacks a portion of them. The D gene and trimming were derived from the DNA, and the V and J assignments and clone size from that table. The table includes some 200,000 clones, over 75% detected once. What was sequenced was PBMCs. The source is a girl in the first two years of life in good health and CMV-seronegative. This chain connects TRBV19 to TRBJ2-3, with TRBD1 matching over 10 bases. CDR3 nucleotides: TGTGCCAGTAGTCCCACGGACAGGGGGGATACGCAGTATTTT. Translated, it gives CASSPTDRGDTQYF.